One sample yielded the 14 T cell receptor beta chains listed below, sequenced in a study of shared clonotypes between healthy human individuals. The table came from immunoSEQ multiplex PCR; TCRdb's copy has only in-frame clones and leaves some out. The sample holds 110,000 or so clones, about 62% seen once. The sample comprised memory CD8+ T cells sorted from blood. The subset is: CD45RO+ cells pooled with CCR7-negative TemRA cells. Receptors were obtained from a young woman in good health.

The chain combines TRBV15 with TRBJ1-1; 8 bases agree with TRBD1. Trimming cost V 5 bases and J 5 bases; bases outside gene matches: 4. Germline V gene lookup returns CDR1 LNHNV and CDR2 YYDKDF (reference sequence). The CDR3 sequence is 13 residues long. The DNA of the CDR3 is TGTGCCACCAGCGTGGACAGGGCGACTGAAGCTTTCTTT. This codes for CATSVDRATEAFF.

The chain is built from TRBV15 and TRBJ2-6, with D possibly being TRBD1 (6 bases). The V end lost 5 bases, the J end lost 0 bases, and 11 bases lay between the germline ends. This CDR3 is 16 amino acids long. Germline V gene sequence: CDR1 LNHNV, CDR2 YYDKDF (reference sequence). CDR3 residues: CATSGGQPSGANVLTF. The CDR3 bases are TGTGCCACCAGCGGAGGACAGCCCTCTGGGGCCAACGTCCTGACTTTC. Full variable domain (remainder filled in from reference TRBV15 and TRBJ2-6): DAMVIQNPRYQVTQFGKPVTLSCSQTLNHNVMYWYQQKSSQAPKLLFHYYDKDFNNEADTPDNFQSRRPNTSFCFLDIRSPGLGDTAMYLCATSGGQPSGANVLTFGAGSRLTVL.

As DNA, the CDR3 is TGCGCCAGCAGCCAAGATCAAACACCCGTTACCCAGTACTTC. Translated: CASSQDQTPVTQYF. The rearrangement uses TRBV4-1 and TRBJ2-5; unclear D gene. CDR3 length equals 14 residues. Germline V lookup: CDR1 MGHRA, CDR2 YSYEKL. V was pared by 0 bases and J by 8 bases, with 13 bases between.

The rearrangement joins TRBV2 to TRBJ2-7; D is uncertain. The CDR3 spans 11 residues. Between the trimmed V and J ends, which lost 0 bases and 5 bases, there was a span of 2 bases. Germline-derived CDR1 and CDR2 are SNHLY and FYNNEI. The CDR3 bases are TGTGCCAGCAGTGAAGCGGACGAGCAGTACTTC. Its protein is CASSEADEQYF.

This clone was recorded only once. This chain uses TRBV10-3 with TRBJ2-5, with 9 bases matching TRBD1. Germline-derived CDR1 and CDR2 are ENHRY and SYGVKD. The ends lost 4 bases at V and 5 bases at J; junction bases unmatched: 11. The CDR3 covers 16 residues. CDR3: CAISVTGGGRTETQYF. The CDR3 nucleotides are TGTGCCATCAGTGTAACAGGGGGCGGGAGAACCGAGACCCAGTACTTC.

This clone occurred once. The J gene is TRBJ1-1, the V gene TRBV7-9; TRBD1 is a possible D gene (5 bases). The CDR3 spans 15 residues. CDR1 SEHNR and CDR2 FQNEAQ come from the germline V gene (reference sequence). Trimming took 3 bases from V and 3 from J, leaving 14 bases between them. The CDR3 nucleotides read TGTGCCAGCAGCTTCCGAGGACATCAGGACACTGAAGCTTTCTTT. Amino acids: CASSFRGHQDTEAFF.

The chain employs TRBV7-9 and TRBJ2-7, with 8 bases identical to TRBD2. Germline V gene lookup returns CDR1 SEHNR and CDR2 FQNEAQ (reference sequence). J lost 2 bases, V lost 4 bases, and 4 bases had no gene match. The CDR3 contains 14 residues. In nucleotides, the CDR3 is TGTGCCAGCAGCTCTTTAGCGGGAACCTACGAGCAGTACTTC. Translated: CASSSLAGTYEQYF.

CDR3 protein: CSVESTSGGYEQYF. CDR3 coding DNA: TGCAGCGTTGAAAGCACTAGCGGGGGCTACGAGCAGTACTTC. The rearrangement joins TRBV29-1 to TRBJ2-5; TRBD2 matches at 11 bases. The tail of the sequence fits TRBJ2-7 better, so the J call may be wrong. The CDR3 covers 14 residues. Germline-derived CDR1 and CDR2 are SQVTM and ANQGSEA.

This clone occurred a few times. V usage is TRBV25-1 and J usage is TRBJ2-5, with TRBD1 as a possible D gene (5 bases). Per germline, CDR1 MGHDK and CDR2 SYGVNS. Trimming left V 3 bases short and J 2 bases short, with 10 bases between. This CDR3 is built from 14 residues. The CDR3 DNA reads TGTGCCAGCAGTGACCAGCGACAGCAAGAGACCCAGTACTTC. It translates to CASSDQRQQETQYF.

This chain links TRBV4-1 with TRBJ2-7, with 12 bases aligning to TRBD2. Germline V gene sequence: CDR1 MGHRA, CDR2 YSYEKL. The V segment lost 3 bases and the J segment 3 bases; nucleotides outside the gene matches: 6. The CDR3 sequence is 16 residues long. The CDR3 here is CASSQLKGLAGYEQYF. Written as DNA, the CDR3 is TGCGCCAGCAGCCAGCTGAAGGGACTAGCGGGCTACGAGCAGTACTTC.

Note on this clone: Other DNA sequences in this specimen translate into the identical CDR3. The chain has TRBV9 and TRBJ2-3, with 12 bases that match TRBD2. CDR1 and CDR2 from the germline V gene are SGDLS and YYNGEE. This CDR3 spans 14 amino acids. With V trimmed by 4 bases and J by 3 bases, 0 bases remained unmatched. CDR3 nucleotide sequence: TGTGCCAGCAGCCTAGCGGGAGGGACAGATACGCAGTATTTT. Translation gives CASSLAGGTDTQYF. The whole variable domain, filled in from reference TRBV9 and TRBJ2-3, reads DSGVTQTPKHLITATGQRVTLRCSPRSGDLSVYWYQQSLDQGLQFLIQYYNGEERAKGNILERFSAQQFPDLHSELNLSSLELGDSALYFCASSLAGGTDTQYFGPGTRLTVL.

The rearrangement links TRBV2 to TRBJ2-7; D may be TRBD1 (8 bases). V lost 8 bases and J lost 5, with 19 bases in between. The length of the CDR3 is 14 residues. The germline CDR1 and CDR2 sequences are SNHLY and FYNNEI. CDR3 sequence reads: CASWGGDRGHEQYF. DNA for the CDR3: TGTGCCAGCTGGGGGGGTGACAGGGGCCACGAGCAGTACTTC.

The rearrangement uses TRBV23-1 and TRBJ2-7, with TRBD2 as a possible D gene (6 bases). TRBV23-1 is an ORF for which the function is uncertain. This CDR3 region has 15 residues. V lost 6 bases to trimming and J lost 0 bases, with 15 bases between them. In DNA, the CDR3 is TGCGCCAGCAGCCCGTTAGCGGAGGTCTCCTACGAGCAGTACTTC. It specifies CASSPLAEVSYEQYF.

The J gene is TRBJ2-7, the V gene TRBV28, with D unresolved. This CDR3 is built from 12 residues. Trimming removed 4 bases at V and 4 bases at J, with 8 bases between. Germline-derived CDR1 and CDR2 are MDHEN and SYDVKM. The DNA of the CDR3 is TGTGCCAGCAGTTATGGGTCTTACGAGCAGTACTTC. It yields the protein CASSYGSYEQYF.